This T cell receptor beta chain comes out of a study of early T cells in non-severe SARS-CoV-2 infection (dated by TCRdb to the early 2020s). With respect to the entire study: Bulk RNA from unsorted whole blood was used for TCR sequencing, so alpha and beta chains could not be paired.

At least ten counts were recorded for this clonotype. Its antigen has not been determined. Nothing much larger sits one base from this clone, and base qualities are not available. Spanning cysteine to phenylalanine, the CDR3 consists of 15 amino acids. Only CDR3 DNA is held: 45 bases, read in frame from base 1. As encoded in the germline V gene, CDR1 is LGHNA while CDR2 is YSLEER. V lost 4 bases and J lost 5 bases, and the count of bases not matched to a germline gene is 5. The library relied on 5' RACE. Sequencing was performed on a NextSeq 500. Unique molecular identifiers were attached to individual cDNA molecules in the TCR library protocol so that sequencing error and PCR bias could be corrected. Both TCR alpha and beta chains were sequenced, and tight co-correlation was observed between alpha and beta sequence abundances in each sample. Turning to the authors' computational methods: Decombinator V4 was used to perform V gene, J gene and CDR3 annotation of TCR sequences. TCRs were defined as expanded if a significant change between any two time points was detected under a Poisson model with p below 0.0001. TCR abundances were normalised to the total number of TCRs sequenced per sample and were expressed as counts per million. MAIT TCRs were defined by TRAV1-2 paired with TRAJ12, TRAJ20 or TRAJ33, and iNKT TCRs by TRAV10 paired with TRAJ18. VDJdb, accessed 1 November 2021, was searched for CMV, EBV and SARS-CoV-2 annotated TCRs, with TCRs annotated for multiple antigens excluded. TCRdb handled the public reads itself, with Q25 trimming in fastp and clone calling in MiXCR, and kept productive beta chains. CDR3 protein sequences are deduplicated, and each keeps its most common genes and DNA. What appears here as the V and J calls and clone size reflects TCRdb's work, not the paper's. For this sample the table gives over 45,000 distinct CDR3 sequences, of which about 7.1% were detected only once. Jointly, the top ten make up 5.5% to 7.5% of the sample.

Set within a cohort of healthcare workers in London, UK, this nested case-control study involved weekly PCR testing of nasopharyngeal swabs along with blood sampling. Healthcare workers were recruited between 23 and 31 March 2020, during the week of the UK lockdown, and were followed weekly for up to 16 weeks. Beyond this particular receptor, the publication reports: VDJdb matching was skewed toward anti-spike CD8 responses and likely underestimated virus-specific expansions, missing private and CD4 specificities.

This chain is built from TRBV4-3 and TRBJ1-4; TRBD1 lines up with 9 middle nucleotides. The sequenced sample was whole blood, obtained at baseline. The TCR originated in an adult who was a healthcare worker with PCR-confirmed SARS-CoV-2 infection or an uninfected control (not recorded which). Read as DNA, the sequence is TGCGCCAGCAGCCTCCGGGACAGGGAAAATGAAAAACTGTTTTTT. Its protein is CASSLRDRENEKLFF.